Shown below are 19 T cell receptor beta chains from a single sample sequenced in a study of cytomegalovirus exposure and HLA in healthy donors. Use of 60 Vbeta and 13 Jbeta primers characterized the PCR. Clones were read by immunoSEQ multiplex PCR, and TCRdb kept only the in-frame ones, dropping some. The table records around 180,000 clones, about three quarters of them present only once. The sample consisted of PBMCs. Every receptor here comes from a girl aged 5 to 17 in good health and CMV-seronegative.

This clone was seen a few times. The V gene is TRBV7-8, the J gene TRBJ2-7, with D maybe TRBD2 (5 bases). Germline loops: CDR1 SGHVS, CDR2 FQNEAQ. This CDR3 contains 16 residues. V was shortened by 4 bases and J by 0 bases, with 16 bases between the two germline ends. CDR3 sequence (DNA): TGTGCCAGCAGCTCCATGGCCGGGAAAAGCTCCTACGAGCAGTACTTC. Protein product: CASSSMAGKSSYEQYF. Complete variable domain (other parts from reference TRBV7-8 and TRBJ2-7): GAGVSQSPRYKVAKRGQDVALRCDPISGHVSLFWYQQALGQGPEFLTYFQNEAQLDKSGLPSDRFFAERPEGSVSTLKIQRTQQEDSAVYLCASSSMAGKSSYEQYFGPGTRLTVT.

The DNA of the CDR3 is TGTGCCAGCAGCGCTGTCGCTCCCGGGACAGGGCTACATGAGCAGTTCTTC. As protein: CASSAVAPGTGLHEQFF. This chain links TRBV9 with TRBJ2-1; 9 bases fit TRBD1. J gave up 8 bases and V 3 bases, and 15 bases lay outside the gene matches. CDR3 length: 17 residues. Germline V gene lookup returns CDR1 SGDLS and CDR2 YYNGEE.

The genes are TRBV12-5 and TRBJ1-2, with D possibly TRBD1 on 5 matching bases. V shed 1 base and J shed 4 bases, with 10 bases lying between them. CDR3 length: 14 amino acids. Germline CDR1 LGHNT, CDR2 FRNRAP. Written as DNA, the CDR3 is TGTGCTAGTGGTTTGGACGGTCAGGGCTATGGCTACACCTTC. It specifies CASGLDGQGYGYTF.

CDR3 region: CASGQGRTDTQYF. CDR3 coding DNA: TGTGCCAGCGGACAGGGTAGGACAGATACGCAGTATTTT. The rearrangement links TRBV6-1 to TRBJ2-3; 8 bases are shared with TRBD1. The CDR3 consists of 13 residues. Germline V gene sequence: CDR1 MNHNS, CDR2 SASEGT. V was clipped by 8 bases and J by 3 bases; unmatched bases: 4.

This clone appeared once. V gene TRBV5-1 combines with J gene TRBJ2-2; 8 positions match TRBD1. The V gene's germline CDR1 is SGHRS and CDR2 YFSETQ. This CDR3 has 17 amino acids. The junction had 11 bases not matched to a gene; V was cut back by 3 bases and J by 4 bases. CDR3 DNA sequence: TGCGCCAGCAGCTGGACAGGGTCCCCTCTGGGCACCGGGGAGCTGTTTTTT. The encoded protein is CASSWTGSPLGTGELFF.

This rearrangement joins TRBV5-8 to TRBJ2-1; D gene unclear. This CDR3 has 14 residues. V was trimmed by 2 bases and J by 1 base, leaving 7 bases between them. CDR1 SGHTS and CDR2 YDEGEE come from the germline V gene. Here the CDR3 DNA reads TGTGCCAGCAGCTTTGGCAATTCCTACAATGAGCAGTTCTTC. This codes for CASSFGNSYNEQFF.

This chain connects TRBV2 to TRBJ1-6; 7 bases align to TRBD1. This CDR3 is built from 17 residues. Looked up from germline, CDR1 is SNHLY and CDR2 is FYNNEI. V gave up 3 bases and J gave up 7 bases; unmatched junction bases: 12. CDR3 nucleotide sequence: TGTGCCAGCAGTGACCCCTTGAGACAGGGCCAAAATTCACCCCTCCACTTT. It yields the protein CASSDPLRQGQNSPLHF.

This chain connects TRBV9 to TRBJ2-7, with 8 bases identical to TRBD1. There are 14 residues in the CDR3. Trimming took 2 bases from V and 4 from J; bases not matched to a gene: 5. Germline CDR1 and CDR2: SGDLS and YYNGEE. CDR3 residues: CASSVGTGTYEQYF. CDR3 sequence (DNA): TGTGCCAGCAGCGTGGGGACAGGAACTTACGAGCAGTACTTC.

A single count supports this clone. The chain is built from TRBV18 and TRBJ2-1; 7 nucleotides agree with TRBD2. Trimming took 2 bases from V and 3 from J; bases not matched to a gene: 7. Germline V gives CDR1 KGHSH, CDR2 LQKENI. This CDR3 comprises 16 residues. The CDR3 sequence: CASSPERGPFYNEQFF. CDR3 nucleotide sequence: TGTGCCAGCTCACCAGAGCGGGGACCTTTCTACAATGAGCAGTTCTTC.

V usage is TRBV6-6 and J usage is TRBJ2-1, with D possibly being TRBD1 (6 bases). V was shortened by 2 bases and J by 2 bases, with 7 bases between the two germline ends. Looked up from germline, CDR1 is MNHNY and CDR2 is SVGAGI (reference sequence). The CDR3 extends over 14 amino acids. CDR3: CASSYQGTYNEQFF. The CDR3 DNA reads TGTGCCAGCAGTTACCAGGGGACCTACAATGAGCAGTTCTTC.

With respect to this clone: Within the sample, other DNA sequences also encode this same CDR3. The chain uses TRBV6-1 and TRBJ1-1; TRBD1 is a possible D gene (6 bases). The CDR3 has 13 amino acids. Per the germline V gene, CDR1 is MNHNS and CDR2 is SASEGT. V was shortened by 1 base and J by 4 bases, with 7 bases between the two germline ends. Written as DNA, the CDR3 is TGTGCCAGCAGTGAAGAAGGGGGCACTGAAGCTTTCTTT. It translates to CASSEEGGTEAFF.

The genes are TRBV5-6 and TRBJ2-7, with TRBD2 matching over 8 bases. Unmatched junction bases numbered 6, after V lost 4 bases and J lost 3 bases. Germline V CDR1 and CDR2: SGHDT, YYEEEE. CDR3 size: 14 residues. CDR3 sequence reads: CASSRAGESYEQYF. As DNA, the CDR3 is TGTGCCAGCAGCCGAGCGGGGGAAAGCTACGAGCAGTACTTC. Variable domain in full (rest from reference TRBV5-6 and TRBJ2-7): DAGVTQSPTHLIKTRGQQVTLRCSPKSGHDTVSWYQQALGQGPQFIFQYYEEEERQRGNFPDRFSGHQFPNYSSELNVNALLLGDSALYLCASSRAGESYEQYFGPGTRLTVT.

The V and J genes are TRBV9 and TRBJ2-1, with 12 bases fitting TRBD2. V trimming: 4 bases; J trimming: 4 bases; junction bases outside the gene matches: 12. Germline CDR1 SGDLS, CDR2 YYNGEE. The CDR3 contains 18 residues. DNA for the CDR3: TGTGCCAGCAGCCATTTTGGAGGGGGGACTAGCGGGTACAATGAGCAGTTCTTC. This sequence encodes CASSHFGGGTSGYNEQFF. Using reference TRBV9 and TRBJ2-1 for the parts outside the CDR3, the full variable domain is DSGVTQTPKHLITATGQRVTLRCSPRSGDLSVYWYQQSLDQGLQFLIQYYNGEERAKGNILERFSAQQFPDLHSELNLSSLELGDSALYFCASSHFGGGTSGYNEQFFGPGTRLTVL.

The chain is built from TRBV10-3 and TRBJ2-1; 12 bases fit TRBD2. Germline CDR1 reads ENHRY; CDR2 reads SYGVKD. With 0 bases clipped from V and 7 bases from J, the junction kept 4 bases outside the gene matches. CDR3 length equals 16 residues. The CDR3 here is CAISESLAGGPNEQFF. CDR3 in DNA: TGTGCCATCAGTGAGTCCCTAGCGGGGGGGCCGAATGAGCAGTTCTTC.

The gene calls are TRBV2 and TRBJ2-7; D perhaps matches TRBD1 (7 bases). Germline V gene sequence: CDR1 SNHLY, CDR2 FYNNEI. The CDR3 contains 16 residues. Trimming cost V 5 bases and J 1 base, with 18 bases left between them. CDR3 sequence: CASSQEGAAPSYEQYF. DNA for the CDR3: TGTGCCAGCAGTCAGGAGGGGGCTGCCCCGTCCTACGAGCAGTACTTC.

V usage is TRBV29-1 and J usage is TRBJ1-2, with TRBD1 matching 7 bases. Trimming at V came to 6 bases and at J to 1 base, leaving 8 bases not matched to a gene. This CDR3 comprises 14 residues. The germline V gene encodes CDR1 SQVTM and CDR2 ANQGSEA. CDR3 sequence (DNA): TGCAGCGTCCCCAACAGGGGAATTAACTATGGCTACACCTTC. Protein: CSVPNRGINYGYTF.

J is TRBJ2-3 and V is TRBV4-1, with D possibly matching TRBD1 (6 bases). CDR1 is MGHRA and CDR2 is YSYEKL in the germline V gene. This CDR3 is 15 amino acids long. V lost 4 bases and J 0 bases, leaving 11 bases between the germline ends. CDR3 coding DNA: TGCGCCAGCAGCCGTAATACAGGGAGCACAGATACGCAGTATTTT. Translation gives CASSRNTGSTDTQYF.

J is TRBJ2-1 and V is TRBV11-2, with 9 bases matching TRBD2. Losses at the gene ends were 0 bases for V and 2 bases for J; bases not matched to a gene: 2. The CDR3 spans 16 residues. Germline values: CDR1 SGHAT, CDR2 FQNNGV. CDR3 sequence reads: CASSLDPSGAYNEQFF. The CDR3 nucleotides are TGTGCCAGCAGCTTAGATCCTAGCGGGGCCTACAATGAGCAGTTCTTC.

The J gene is TRBJ2-6, the V gene TRBV27, with unresolved D. The CDR3 totals 15 residues. CDR1 MNHEY and CDR2 SMNVEV come from the germline V gene (reference sequence). V lost 4 bases to trimming and J lost 0 bases, with 7 bases between them. The CDR3 sequence: CASSSYVSGANVLTF. DNA of the CDR3: TGTGCCAGCAGTTCCTATGTCTCTGGGGCCAACGTCCTGACTTTC.